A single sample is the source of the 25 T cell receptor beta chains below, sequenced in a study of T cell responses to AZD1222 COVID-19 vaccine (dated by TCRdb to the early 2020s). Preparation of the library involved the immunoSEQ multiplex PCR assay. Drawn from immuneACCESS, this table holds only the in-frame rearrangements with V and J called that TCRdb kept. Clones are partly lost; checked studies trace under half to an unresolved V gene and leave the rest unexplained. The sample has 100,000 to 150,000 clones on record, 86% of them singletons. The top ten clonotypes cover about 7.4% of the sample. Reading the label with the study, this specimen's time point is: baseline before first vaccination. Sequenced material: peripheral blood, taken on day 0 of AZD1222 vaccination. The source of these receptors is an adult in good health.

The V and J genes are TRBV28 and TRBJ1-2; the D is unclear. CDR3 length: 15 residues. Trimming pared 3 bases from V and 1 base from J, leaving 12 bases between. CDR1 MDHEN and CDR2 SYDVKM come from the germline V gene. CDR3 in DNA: TGTGCCAGCAGTTTTTGGCAGACAAGTAACTATGGCTACACCTTC. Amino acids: CASSFWQTSNYGYTF.

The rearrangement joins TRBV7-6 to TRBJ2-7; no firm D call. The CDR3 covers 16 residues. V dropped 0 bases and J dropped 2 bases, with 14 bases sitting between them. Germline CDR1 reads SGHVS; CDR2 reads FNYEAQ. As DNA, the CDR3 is TGTGCCAGCAGCTTAGCGCTAAGTGATAGGACCTACGAGCAGTACTTC. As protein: CASSLALSDRTYEQYF.

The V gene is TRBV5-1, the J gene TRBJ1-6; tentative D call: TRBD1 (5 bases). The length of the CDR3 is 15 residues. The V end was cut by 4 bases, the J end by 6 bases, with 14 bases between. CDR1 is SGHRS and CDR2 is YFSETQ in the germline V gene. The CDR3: CASSRQSGGNSPLHF. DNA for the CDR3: TGCGCCAGCAGCCGACAGTCTGGGGGTAATTCACCCCTCCACTTT.

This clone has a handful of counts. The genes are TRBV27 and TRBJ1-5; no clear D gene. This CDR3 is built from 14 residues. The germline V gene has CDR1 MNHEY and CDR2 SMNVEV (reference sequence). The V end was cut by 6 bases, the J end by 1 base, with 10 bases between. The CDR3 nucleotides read TGTGCCAGCAGCCCCGATGTCAGCAATCAGCCCCAGCATTTT. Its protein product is CASSPDVSNQPQHF.

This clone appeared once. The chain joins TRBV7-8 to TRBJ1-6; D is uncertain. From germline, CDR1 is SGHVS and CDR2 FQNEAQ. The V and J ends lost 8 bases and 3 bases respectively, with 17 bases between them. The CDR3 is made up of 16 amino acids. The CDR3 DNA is TGTGCCAGCGCACCGGGGTCGCTTAACTATAATTCACCCCTCCACTTT. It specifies CASAPGSLNYNSPLHF.

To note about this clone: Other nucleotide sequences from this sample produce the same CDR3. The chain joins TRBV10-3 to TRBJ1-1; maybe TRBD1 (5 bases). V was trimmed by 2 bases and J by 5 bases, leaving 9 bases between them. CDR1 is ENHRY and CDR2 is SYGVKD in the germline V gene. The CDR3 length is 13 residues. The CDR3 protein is CAISERGETEAFF. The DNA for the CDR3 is TGTGCCATCAGTGAGAGGGGAGAAACTGAAGCTTTCTTT.

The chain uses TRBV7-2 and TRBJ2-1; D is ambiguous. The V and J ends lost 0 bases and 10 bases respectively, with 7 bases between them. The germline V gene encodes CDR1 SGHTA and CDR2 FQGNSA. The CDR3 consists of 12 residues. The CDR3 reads CASSLAGQEQFF. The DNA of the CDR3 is TGTGCCAGCAGCTTAGCCGGCCAGGAGCAGTTCTTC.

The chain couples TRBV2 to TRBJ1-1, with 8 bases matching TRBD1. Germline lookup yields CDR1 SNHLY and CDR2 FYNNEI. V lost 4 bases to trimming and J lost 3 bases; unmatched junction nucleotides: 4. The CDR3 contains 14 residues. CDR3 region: CASSGQGRDTEAFF. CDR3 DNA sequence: TGTGCCAGCAGTGGACAGGGGCGAGACACTGAAGCTTTCTTT. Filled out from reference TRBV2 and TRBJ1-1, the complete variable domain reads EPEVTQTPSHQVTQMGQEVILRCVPISNHLYFYWYRQILGQKVEFLVSFYNNEISEKSEIFDDQFSVERPDGSNFTLKIRSTKLEDSAMYFCASSGQGRDTEAFFGQGTRLTVV.

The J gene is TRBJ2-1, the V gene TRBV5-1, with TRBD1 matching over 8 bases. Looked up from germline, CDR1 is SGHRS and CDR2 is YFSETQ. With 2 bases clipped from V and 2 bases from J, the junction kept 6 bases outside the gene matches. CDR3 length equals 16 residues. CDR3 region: CASSFGSRGPYNEQFF. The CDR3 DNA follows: TGCGCCAGCAGCTTTGGGAGCAGGGGGCCCTACAATGAGCAGTTCTTC.

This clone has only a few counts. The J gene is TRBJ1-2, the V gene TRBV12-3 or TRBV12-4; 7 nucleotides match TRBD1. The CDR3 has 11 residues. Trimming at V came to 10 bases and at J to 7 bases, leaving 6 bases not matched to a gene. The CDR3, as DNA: TGTGCCACCCGGACAGGTTTTGGCTACACCTTC. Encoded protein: CATRTGFGYTF.

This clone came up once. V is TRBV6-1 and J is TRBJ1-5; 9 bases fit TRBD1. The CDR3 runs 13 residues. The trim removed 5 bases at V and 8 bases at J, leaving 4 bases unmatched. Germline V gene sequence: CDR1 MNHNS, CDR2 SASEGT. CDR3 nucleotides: TGTGCCAGCAGTAGGGGGACAGGGAAGCCCCAGCATTTT. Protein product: CASSRGTGKPQHF.

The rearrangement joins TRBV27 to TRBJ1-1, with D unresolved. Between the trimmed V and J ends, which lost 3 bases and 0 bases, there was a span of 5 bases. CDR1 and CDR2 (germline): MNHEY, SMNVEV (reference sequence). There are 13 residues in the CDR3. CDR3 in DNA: TGTGCCAGCAGTTTTGGGTTGAACACTGAAGCTTTCTTT. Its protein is CASSFGLNTEAFF.

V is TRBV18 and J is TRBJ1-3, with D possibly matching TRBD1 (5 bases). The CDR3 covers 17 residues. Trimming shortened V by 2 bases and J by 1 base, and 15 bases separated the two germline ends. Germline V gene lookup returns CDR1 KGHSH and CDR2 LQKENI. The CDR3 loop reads CASSPRAAGTSGNTIYF. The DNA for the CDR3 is TGTGCCAGCTCACCAAGGGCGGCGGGGACTTCTGGAAACACCATATATTTT.

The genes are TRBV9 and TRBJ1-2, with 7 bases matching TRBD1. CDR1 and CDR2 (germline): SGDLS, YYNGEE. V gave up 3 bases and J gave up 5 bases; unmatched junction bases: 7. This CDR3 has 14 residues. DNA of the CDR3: TGTGCCAGCAGCGCCTCAGGGGGTGGGTATGGCTACACCTTC. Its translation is CASSASGGGYGYTF.

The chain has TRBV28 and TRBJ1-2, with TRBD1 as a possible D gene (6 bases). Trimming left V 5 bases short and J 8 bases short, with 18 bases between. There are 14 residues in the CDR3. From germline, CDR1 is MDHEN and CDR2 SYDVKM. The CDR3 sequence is CASSPGRDTGGYTF. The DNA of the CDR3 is TGTGCCAGCAGTCCGGGGAGGGACACGGGAGGCTACACCTTC.

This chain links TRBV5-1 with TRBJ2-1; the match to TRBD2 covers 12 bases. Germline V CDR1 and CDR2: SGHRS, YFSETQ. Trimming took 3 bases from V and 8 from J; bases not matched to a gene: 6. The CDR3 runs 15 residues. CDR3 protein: CASSSLLAGGDEQFF. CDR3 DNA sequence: TGCGCCAGCAGCTCCTTACTAGCGGGAGGTGATGAGCAGTTCTTC. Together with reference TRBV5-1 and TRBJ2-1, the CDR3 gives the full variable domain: KAGVTQTPRYLIKTRGQQVTLSCSPISGHRSVSWYQQTPGQGLQFLFEYFSETQRNKGNFPGRFSGRQFSNSRSEMNVSTLELGDSALYLCASSSLLAGGDEQFFGPGTRLTVL.

The CDR3 protein is CAISWDSSNQPQHF. The CDR3 DNA reads TGTGCCATCAGTTGGGACAGTAGCAATCAGCCCCAGCATTTT. The V call is TRBV10-3, the J call TRBJ1-5; 7 bases map to TRBD1. Germline V gives CDR1 ENHRY, CDR2 SYGVKD. J gave up 0 bases and V 5 bases, and 1 base lay outside the gene matches. The CDR3 sequence is 14 residues long.

CDR3 region: CASSFARGSYNEQFF. The CDR3 coding sequence is TGCGCCAGCAGCTTTGCCAGGGGGTCCTACAATGAGCAGTTCTTC. The chain carries TRBV5-1 and TRBJ2-1; TRBD1 matches 7 bases. Losses at the gene ends were 2 bases for V and 1 base for J; bases not matched to a gene: 3. The CDR3 extends over 15 amino acids. Germline V lookup: CDR1 SGHRS, CDR2 YFSETQ. Full variable domain (outside the CDR3, taken from reference TRBV5-1 and TRBJ2-1): KAGVTQTPRYLIKTRGQQVTLSCSPISGHRSVSWYQQTPGQGLQFLFEYFSETQRNKGNFPGRFSGRQFSNSRSEMNVSTLELGDSALYLCASSFARGSYNEQFFGPGTRLTVL.

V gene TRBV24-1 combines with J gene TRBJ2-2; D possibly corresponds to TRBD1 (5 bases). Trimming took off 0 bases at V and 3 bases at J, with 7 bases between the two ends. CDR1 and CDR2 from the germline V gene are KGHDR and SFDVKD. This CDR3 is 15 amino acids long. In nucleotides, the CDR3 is TGTGCCACCAGTGATTTGCGACAGTACACCGGGGAGCTGTTTTTT. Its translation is CATSDLRQYTGELFF.

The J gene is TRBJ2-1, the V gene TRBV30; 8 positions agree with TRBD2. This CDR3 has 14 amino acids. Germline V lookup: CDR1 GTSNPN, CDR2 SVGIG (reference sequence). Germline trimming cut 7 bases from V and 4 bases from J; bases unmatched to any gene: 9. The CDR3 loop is CASPAGGGYNEQFF. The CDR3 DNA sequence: TGTGCCTCCCCCGCCGGGGGGGGATACAATGAGCAGTTCTTC.

The CDR3 spells CASSLGRSGYTDTQYF. The CDR3 DNA follows: TGCGCCAGCAGCTTGGGGAGATCGGGCTACACAGATACGCAGTATTTT. V is TRBV5-1 and J is TRBJ2-3; D unclear. The CDR3 contains 16 residues. The germline gives CDR1 SGHRS, CDR2 YFSETQ. V dropped 0 bases and J dropped 2 bases, with 13 bases sitting between them.

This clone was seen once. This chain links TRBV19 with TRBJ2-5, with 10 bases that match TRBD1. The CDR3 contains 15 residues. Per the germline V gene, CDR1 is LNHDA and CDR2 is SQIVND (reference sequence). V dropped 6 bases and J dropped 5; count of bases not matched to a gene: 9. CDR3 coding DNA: TGTGCCAGTAGGACCGGGACAGGGGTTGGTGAGACCCAGTACTTC. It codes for CASRTGTGVGETQYF.

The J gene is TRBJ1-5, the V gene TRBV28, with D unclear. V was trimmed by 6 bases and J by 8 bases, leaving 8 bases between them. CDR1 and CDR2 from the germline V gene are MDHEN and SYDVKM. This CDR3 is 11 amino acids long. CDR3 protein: CASSQEKPQHF. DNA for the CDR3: TGTGCCAGCAGCCAAGAAAAGCCCCAGCATTTT.

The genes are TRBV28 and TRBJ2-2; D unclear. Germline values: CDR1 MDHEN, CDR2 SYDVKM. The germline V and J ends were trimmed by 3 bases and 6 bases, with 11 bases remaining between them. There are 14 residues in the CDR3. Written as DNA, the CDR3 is TGTGCCAGCAGTTTTGGGCCGCCCCCCGGGGAGCTGTTTTTT. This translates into CASSFGPPPGELFF. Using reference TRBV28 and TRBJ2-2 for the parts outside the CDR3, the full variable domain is DVKVTQSSRYLVKRTGEKVFLECVQDMDHENMFWYRQDPGLGLRLIYFSYDVKMKEKGDIPEGYSVSREKKERFSLILESASTNQTSMYLCASSFGPPPGELFFGEGSRLTVL.

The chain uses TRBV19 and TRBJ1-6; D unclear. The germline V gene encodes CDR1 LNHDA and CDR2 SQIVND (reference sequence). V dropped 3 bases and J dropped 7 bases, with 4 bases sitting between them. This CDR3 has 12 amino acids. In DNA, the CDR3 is TGTGCCAGTAGTATCAGCAATTCACCCCTCCACTTT. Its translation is CASSISNSPLHF. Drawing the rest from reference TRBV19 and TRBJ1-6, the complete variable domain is DGGITQSPKYLFRKEGQNVTLSCEQNLNHDAMYWYRQDPGQGLRLIYYSQIVNDFQKGDIAEGYSVSREKKESFPLTVTSAQKNPTAFYLCASSISNSPLHFGNGTRLTVT.